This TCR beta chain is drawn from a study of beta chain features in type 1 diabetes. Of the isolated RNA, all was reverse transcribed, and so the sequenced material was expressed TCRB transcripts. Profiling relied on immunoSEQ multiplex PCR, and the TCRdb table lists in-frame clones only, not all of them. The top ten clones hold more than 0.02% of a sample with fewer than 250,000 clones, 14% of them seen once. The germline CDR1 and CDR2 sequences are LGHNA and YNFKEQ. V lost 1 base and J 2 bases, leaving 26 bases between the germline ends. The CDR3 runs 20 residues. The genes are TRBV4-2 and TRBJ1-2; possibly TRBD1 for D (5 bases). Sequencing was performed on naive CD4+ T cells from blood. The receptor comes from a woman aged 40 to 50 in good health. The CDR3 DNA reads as TGTGCCAGCAGCCAAGTAAGGATCTCCCAGGGAGGACGGTTAAACTATGGCTACACCTTC. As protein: CASSQVRISQGGRLNYGYTF.